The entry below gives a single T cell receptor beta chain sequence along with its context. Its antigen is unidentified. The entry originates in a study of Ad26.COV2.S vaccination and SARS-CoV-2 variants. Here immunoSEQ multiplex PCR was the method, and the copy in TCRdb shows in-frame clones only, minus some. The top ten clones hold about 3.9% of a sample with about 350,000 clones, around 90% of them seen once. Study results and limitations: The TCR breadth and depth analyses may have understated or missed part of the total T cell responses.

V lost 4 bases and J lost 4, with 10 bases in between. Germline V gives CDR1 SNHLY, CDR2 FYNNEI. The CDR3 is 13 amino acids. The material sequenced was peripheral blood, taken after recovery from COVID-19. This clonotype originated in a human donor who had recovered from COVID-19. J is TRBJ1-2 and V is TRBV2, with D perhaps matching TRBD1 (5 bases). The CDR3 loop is CASSGGGGYGYTF. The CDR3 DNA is TGTGCCAGCAGTGGCGGCGGGGGCTATGGCTACACCTTC. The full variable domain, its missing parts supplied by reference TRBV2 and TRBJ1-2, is EPEVTQTPSHQVTQMGQEVILRCVPISNHLYFYWYRQILGQKVEFLVSFYNNEISEKSEIFDDQFSVERPDGSNFTLKIRSTKLEDSAMYFCASSGGGGYGYTFGSGTRLTVV.